The 26 T cell receptor beta chains presented below share a single source sample, sequenced in a study of beta chain features in type 1 diabetes. Points from the study as a whole: All four CD4+ subsets of Type 1 diabetes patients contained TCRB CDR3s that were moderately but significantly shorter.

Antigens of these TCRs are unknown. As every portion of the isolated RNA was reverse transcribed, the sequencing read expressed TCRB transcripts. Assay used: immunoSEQ multiplex PCR; TCRdb lists only in-frame clones, some missing. The sample has nearly 700,000 clones, 10% to 15% seen once. The source material was naive CD4+ T cells from blood. These receptors all stem from a young man with type 1 diabetes.

This clone was found a few times. The chain carries TRBV5-6 and TRBJ2-6; D may match TRBD1 or TRBD2 (5 bases each). With 3 bases removed from V and 0 bases from J, the gap between germline ends came to 16 bases. The CDR3 consists of 18 residues. Germline CDR1 reads SGHDT; CDR2 reads YYEEEE. DNA of the CDR3: TGTGCCAGCAGCTACGACAGCGGATCCTTCTCTGGGGCCAACGTCCTGACTTTC. This codes for CASSYDSGSFSGANVLTF. Supplemented by reference TRBV5-6 and TRBJ2-6, the full variable domain reads DAGVTQSPTHLIKTRGQQVTLRCSPKSGHDTVSWYQQALGQGPQFIFQYYEEEERQRGNFPDRFSGHQFPNYSSELNVNALLLGDSALYLCASSYDSGSFSGANVLTFGAGSRLTVL.

A remark on this clone: Other DNA sequences from this sample encode an identical CDR3 as well. The chain recombines TRBV19 with TRBJ1-1, with a weak D call TRBD1 (5 bases). Looked up from germline, CDR1 is LNHDA and CDR2 is SQIVND (reference sequence). V shed 5 bases and J shed 5 bases, with 12 bases lying between them. The CDR3 totals 13 residues. For the CDR3, the DNA is TGTGCCAGTAGTGGGCAGGGAGGAACTGAAGCTTTCTTT. Amino acid sequence: CASSGQGGTEAFF.

Only a few counts were recorded for this clone. The chain links TRBV6-5 to TRBJ1-2; 8 bases map to TRBD1. V gave up 6 bases and J gave up 3 bases; unmatched junction bases: 3. The CDR3 sequence is 13 residues long. The germline V gene encodes CDR1 MNHEY and CDR2 SVGAGI. CDR3 region: CASSTGGYYGYTF. The CDR3, as DNA: TGTGCCAGCAGCACAGGGGGGTACTATGGCTACACCTTC.

V and J are TRBV6-5 and TRBJ1-2, with 8 bases that match TRBD1. This CDR3 spans 15 amino acids. The germline gives CDR1 MNHEY, CDR2 SVGAGI. The trim removed 2 bases at V and 8 bases at J, leaving 10 bases unmatched. The chain's CDR3 is CASSYQPGQEVGYTF. For the CDR3, the DNA is TGTGCCAGCAGTTACCAGCCGGGACAGGAGGTCGGCTACACCTTC.

The chain carries TRBV6-5 and TRBJ2-5; no firm D call. The ends were cut back, 2 bases at V and 9 bases at J, with 7 bases in the middle. CDR1 and CDR2 (germline): MNHEY, SVGAGI. This CDR3 has 11 residues. CDR3 coding DNA: TGTGCCAGCAGTTACGGCCCGGCCCAGTACTTC. It yields the protein CASSYGPAQYF.

The rearrangement links TRBV10-1 to TRBJ2-3, with TRBD1 matching over 7 bases. The CDR3 has 15 residues. Germline trimming cut 2 bases from V and 2 bases from J; bases unmatched to any gene: 4. Germline loops: CDR1 WNHNN, CDR2 SYGVQD (reference sequence). CDR3 in amino acids: CASSEGDSLTDTQYF. CDR3 nucleotides: TGCGCCAGCAGTGAGGGGGACAGCCTCACAGATACGCAGTATTTT.

The chain combines TRBV19 with TRBJ1-1; 8 bases are a match to TRBD1. J gave up 3 bases and V 5 bases, and 5 bases lay outside the gene matches. The CDR3 totals 14 residues. CDR1 and CDR2 from the germline V gene are LNHDA and SQIVND (reference sequence). The CDR3 spells CASSPRQGYTEAFF. The CDR3 coding sequence is TGTGCCAGTAGTCCCCGACAGGGGTACACTGAAGCTTTCTTT.

The chain carries TRBV27 and TRBJ1-1; no reliable D call. Trimming stripped 7 bases from V and 5 bases from J, with 14 bases between. This CDR3 is built from 13 residues. Germline V gene lookup returns CDR1 MNHEY and CDR2 SMNVEV (reference sequence). The CDR3 region has the DNA TGTGCCAGCACCCCGTCCGAGGAGACTGAAGCTTTCTTT. The encoded protein is CASTPSEETEAFF.

This sequence joins TRBV5-6 and TRBJ2-1, with D unclear. The CDR3 loop spans 11 amino acids. From germline, CDR1 is SGHDT and CDR2 YYEEEE. The V gene lost 4 bases and the J gene lost 6 bases, with 5 bases spanning the gap. This CDR3 reads CASSRVNEQFF. CDR3 in DNA: TGTGCCAGCAGCCGCGTCAATGAGCAGTTCTTC. Looking up the rest from reference TRBV5-6 and TRBJ2-1 gives the full variable domain: DAGVTQSPTHLIKTRGQQVTLRCSPKSGHDTVSWYQQALGQGPQFIFQYYEEEERQRGNFPDRFSGHQFPNYSSELNVNALLLGDSALYLCASSRVNEQFFGPGTRLTVL.

The chain is built from TRBV7-9 and TRBJ1-1, with 7 bases aligning to TRBD1. Germline lookup yields CDR1 SEHNR and CDR2 FQNEAQ (reference sequence). There are 15 residues in the CDR3. Unmatched junction bases numbered 6, after V lost 4 bases and J lost 1 base. Here the CDR3 DNA reads TGTGCCAGCAGCTATGGACAGGAGAGGAACACTGAAGCTTTCTTT. Protein: CASSYGQERNTEAFF.

This clone was seen once. The chain has TRBV6-4 and TRBJ1-1; D unclear. V was trimmed by 5 bases and J by 1 base, leaving 8 bases between them. Per the germline V gene, CDR1 is MRHNA and CDR2 is SNTAGT. This CDR3 is built from 13 residues. The CDR3 loop is CASSSQTNTEAFF. In nucleotides, the CDR3 is TGTGCCAGCAGTAGCCAGACGAACACTGAAGCTTTCTTT.

The chain carries TRBV7-2 and TRBJ1-5, with 8 bases fitting TRBD1. The CDR3 covers 15 residues. Germline trimming cut 5 bases from V and 3 bases from J; bases unmatched to any gene: 6. Germline CDR1 SGHTA, CDR2 FQGNSA. The CDR3 region has the DNA TGTGCCAGCAGCCTTCAGGGGGCGAACAATCAGCCCCAGCATTTT. Amino acids: CASSLQGANNQPQHF.

As to this clone: The sample contains more than one DNA sequence encoding this CDR3. The V gene is TRBV5-1, the J gene TRBJ2-7; TRBD1 matches 7 bases. J gave up 5 bases and V 4 bases, and 3 bases lay outside the gene matches. This CDR3 region has 12 residues. The germline V gene has CDR1 SGHRS and CDR2 YFSETQ. In DNA form, the CDR3 reads TGCGCCAGCAGCAGTGACAGGGACGAGCAGTACTTC. Protein product: CASSSDRDEQYF.

This clone occurred a few times. This chain joins TRBV6-6 and TRBJ2-1; D possibly corresponds to TRBD1 (5 bases). The CDR3 has 12 amino acids. Per the germline V gene, CDR1 is MNHNY and CDR2 is SVGAGI (reference sequence). Trimming took off 10 bases at V and 7 bases at J, with 14 bases between the two ends. CDR3 in DNA: TGTGCCACGCGGACGCCAGGGAATGAGCAGTTCTTC. Encoded protein: CATRTPGNEQFF.

This clone was observed a few times. The chain carries TRBV13 and TRBJ2-5, with D unclear. Matching the DNA end better, TRBJ2-7 makes the J call doubtful. The CDR3 spans 11 residues. From germline, CDR1 is PRHDT and CDR2 FYEKMQ (reference sequence). The CDR3, as DNA: TGTGCCAGCAGCACCGCCTACGAGCAGTACTTC. This gives the protein CASSTAYEQYF.

This clone was counted only a few times. The chain is built from TRBV19 and TRBJ1-2; unclear D gene. This CDR3 contains 12 residues. Germline CDR1 LNHDA, CDR2 SQIVND (reference sequence). Trimming removed 7 bases from V and 6 bases from J, with 12 bases in between. In DNA form, the CDR3 reads TGTGCCAGTAAACGAAGAGTAAATGGCTACACCTTC. Translating it yields CASKRRVNGYTF.

This clone has just a few counts. The CDR3 DNA reads as TGTGCCACCCGCCGTGGTAACCAAGAGACCCAGTACTTC. As protein: CATRRGNQETQYF. The chain recombines TRBV6-1 with TRBJ2-5; D gene uncertain. V lost 10 bases and J lost 0, with 12 bases in between. CDR1 and CDR2 (germline): MNHNS, SASEGT. The CDR3 runs to 13 residues.

The chain carries TRBV20-1 and TRBJ1-1; D gene unclear. Trimming took 2 bases from V and 3 from J, leaving 4 bases between them. Germline values: CDR1 DFQATT, CDR2 SNEGSKA (reference sequence). This CDR3 comprises 11 residues. CDR3 amino acids: CSARYHTEAFF. DNA for the CDR3: TGCAGTGCTAGATATCACACTGAAGCTTTCTTT.

The rearrangement links TRBV4-1 to TRBJ1-5; 9 nucleotides align to TRBD1. The CDR3 spans 17 residues. V dropped 2 bases and J dropped 1; count of bases not matched to a gene: 6. The germline V gene encodes CDR1 MGHRA and CDR2 YSYEKL. CDR3 sequence (DNA): TGCGCCAGCAGCCAACAGACAGGGGGAAGGAGCAATCAGCCCCAGCATTTT. Its translation is CASSQQTGGRSNQPQHF.

This clone was counted between two and nine times. Other DNA sequences in this specimen translate into the identical CDR3. The genes are TRBV27 and TRBJ1-1, with no clear D. Germline CDR1 reads MNHEY; CDR2 reads SMNVEV (reference sequence). Trimming pared 0 bases from V and 2 bases from J, leaving 7 bases between. This CDR3 has 14 amino acids. The CDR3 loop is CASSLSVGNTEAFF. CDR3 coding DNA: TGTGCCAGCAGTTTATCGGTGGGCAACACTGAAGCTTTCTTT.

This clone appeared a few times. V is TRBV6-5 and J is TRBJ1-4; no clear D gene. Germline V CDR1 and CDR2: MNHEY, SVGAGI. The ends were cut back, 5 bases at V and 7 bases at J, with 14 bases in the middle. The CDR3 totals 14 residues. As DNA, the CDR3 is TGTGCCAGCAGTACAGCGACTCTAGGTGAAAAACTGTTTTTT. Encoded protein: CASSTATLGEKLFF.

This chain links TRBV15 with TRBJ1-2, with 10 bases fitting TRBD1. This CDR3 has 16 amino acids. With 5 bases clipped from V and 8 bases from J, the junction kept 14 bases outside the gene matches. CDR1 is LNHNV and CDR2 is YYDKDF in the germline V gene (reference sequence). The CDR3 nucleotides are TGTGCCACCAGCCCCCAGGGAGGACAGGGGGAAGGGGGCTACACCTTC. It translates to CATSPQGGQGEGGYTF.

The sample holds a few counts of this clone. The rearrangement uses TRBV4-1 and TRBJ1-4; D unclear. The CDR3 is made up of 12 amino acids. Deletions cut 2 bases from V and 7 bases from J, with 5 bases between. Germline CDR1 reads MGHRA; CDR2 reads YSYEKL. CDR3 loop: CASSQIAEKLFF. The DNA of the CDR3 is TGCGCCAGCAGCCAAATTGCTGAAAAACTGTTTTTT.

This clone was picked up a small number of times. The V gene is TRBV11-1, the J gene TRBJ2-5, with 12 nucleotides matching TRBD1. V gave up 2 bases and J gave up 1 base; unmatched junction bases: 2. The CDR3 contains 16 residues. From germline, CDR1 is SGHAT and CDR2 FQDESV (reference sequence). This CDR3 reads CASSLRDRGPQETQYF. DNA of the CDR3: TGTGCCAGCAGCTTAAGGGACAGGGGGCCCCAAGAGACCCAGTACTTC.

Details on this clone: Other DNA sequences in this sample translate to the same CDR3. J is TRBJ2-3 and V is TRBV5-1, with TRBD2 as a possible D gene (5 bases). This CDR3 spans 14 amino acids. V lost 0 bases, J lost 2 bases, and 7 bases lay in between. Germline assignment: CDR1 SGHRS and CDR2 YFSETQ. The CDR3 nucleotides are TGCGCCAGCAGCTTGGCAGCGGACACAGATACGCAGTATTTT. Translating gives CASSLAADTDTQYF.

V is TRBV30 and J is TRBJ2-2, with 7 bases matching TRBD1. After removal of 6 bases from V and 2 bases from J, the junction contained 6 bases not matched to a gene. The germline gives CDR1 GTSNPN, CDR2 SVGIG (reference sequence). The CDR3 has 14 amino acids. CDR3 bases: TGTGCCTGTCAAACAGGGGATAACACCGGGGAGCTGTTTTTT. Its protein product is CACQTGDNTGELFF.